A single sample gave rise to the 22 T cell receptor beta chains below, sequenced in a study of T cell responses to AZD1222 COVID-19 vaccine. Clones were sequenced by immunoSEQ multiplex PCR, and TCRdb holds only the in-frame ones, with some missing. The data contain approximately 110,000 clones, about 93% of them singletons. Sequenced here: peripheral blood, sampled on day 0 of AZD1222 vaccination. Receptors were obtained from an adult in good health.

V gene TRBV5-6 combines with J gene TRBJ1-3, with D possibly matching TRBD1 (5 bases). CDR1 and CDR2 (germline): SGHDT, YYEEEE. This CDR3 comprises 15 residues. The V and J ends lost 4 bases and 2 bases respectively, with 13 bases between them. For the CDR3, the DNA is TGTGCCAGCAGCGGGACCCGAGGGGCTGGAAACACCATATATTTT. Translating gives CASSGTRGAGNTIYF.

Here the CDR3 DNA reads TGCGCCAGCAGCCTGCAGAGAAACCAAGAGACCCAGTACTTC. Its translation is CASSLQRNQETQYF. The chain links TRBV5-1 to TRBJ2-5; D gene uncertain. The V gene's germline CDR1 is SGHRS and CDR2 YFSETQ. The V gene lost 4 bases and the J gene lost 0 bases, with 10 bases spanning the gap. This CDR3 region has 14 residues.

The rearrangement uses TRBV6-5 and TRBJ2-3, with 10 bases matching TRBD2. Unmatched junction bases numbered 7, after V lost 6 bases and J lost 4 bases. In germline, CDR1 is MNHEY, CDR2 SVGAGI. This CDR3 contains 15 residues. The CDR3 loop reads CASRASSGGPDTQYF. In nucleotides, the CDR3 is TGTGCCAGCAGGGCTTCTAGCGGGGGTCCAGATACGCAGTATTTT.

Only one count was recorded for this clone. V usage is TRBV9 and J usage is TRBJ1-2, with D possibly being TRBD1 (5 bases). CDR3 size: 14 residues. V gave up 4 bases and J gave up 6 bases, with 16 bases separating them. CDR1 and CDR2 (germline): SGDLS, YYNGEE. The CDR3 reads CASSPDGASHGYTF. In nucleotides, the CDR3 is TGTGCCAGCAGCCCGGACGGGGCCTCCCATGGCTACACCTTC.

The CDR3 region has the DNA TGTGCCACCAGCAGAGATAGCGGGAGCTTCACCGGGGAGCTGTTTTTT. This sequence encodes CATSRDSGSFTGELFF. The chain couples TRBV15 to TRBJ2-2, with 9 bases aligning to TRBD2. The CDR3 has 16 amino acids. Germline values: CDR1 LNHNV, CDR2 YYDKDF (reference sequence). Trimming cost V 0 bases and J 4 bases; bases outside gene matches: 3.

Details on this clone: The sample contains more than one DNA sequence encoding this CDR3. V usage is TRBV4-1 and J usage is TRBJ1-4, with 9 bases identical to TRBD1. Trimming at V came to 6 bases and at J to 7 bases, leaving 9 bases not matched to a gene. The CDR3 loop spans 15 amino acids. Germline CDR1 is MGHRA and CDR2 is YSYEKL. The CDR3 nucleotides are TGCGCCAGCAGTCTTGGGGACAGGGATTCTGAAAAACTGTTTTTT. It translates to CASSLGDRDSEKLFF.

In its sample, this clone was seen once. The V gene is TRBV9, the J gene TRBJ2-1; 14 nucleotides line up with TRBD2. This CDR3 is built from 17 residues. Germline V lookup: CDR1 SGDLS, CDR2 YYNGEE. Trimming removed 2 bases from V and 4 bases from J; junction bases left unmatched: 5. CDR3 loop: CASSVTSGRDIYNEQFF. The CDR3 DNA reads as TGTGCCAGCAGCGTGACTAGCGGGAGGGATATTTACAATGAGCAGTTCTTC.

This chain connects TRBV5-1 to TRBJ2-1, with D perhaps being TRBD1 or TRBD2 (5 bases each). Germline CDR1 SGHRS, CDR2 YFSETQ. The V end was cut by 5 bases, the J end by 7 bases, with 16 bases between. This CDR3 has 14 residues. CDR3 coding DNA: TGCGCCAGCAGAACTCCGAGGGGATTTAATGAGCAGTTCTTC. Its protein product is CASRTPRGFNEQFF.

The CDR3 reads CASRDSRNQPQHF. The CDR3 DNA sequence: TGTGCCAGTAGGGACAGTCGAAATCAGCCCCAGCATTTT. The chain combines TRBV19 with TRBJ1-5; possibly TRBD1 for D (6 bases). The germline V gene has CDR1 LNHDA and CDR2 SQIVND (reference sequence). This CDR3 contains 13 residues. V lost 6 bases, J lost 4 bases, and 10 bases lay in between. The whole variable domain, filled in from reference TRBV19 and TRBJ1-5, reads DGGITQSPKYLFRKEGQNVTLSCEQNLNHDAMYWYRQDPGQGLRLIYYSQIVNDFQKGDIAEGYSVSREKKESFPLTVTSAQKNPTAFYLCASRDSRNQPQHFGDGTRLSIL.

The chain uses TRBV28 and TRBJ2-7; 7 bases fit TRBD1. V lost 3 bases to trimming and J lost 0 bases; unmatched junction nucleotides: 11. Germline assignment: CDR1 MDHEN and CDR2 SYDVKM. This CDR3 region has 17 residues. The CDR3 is CASSFPRDSEFSYEQYF. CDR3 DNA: TGTGCCAGCAGTTTCCCTCGGGACAGCGAATTCTCCTACGAGCAGTACTTC.

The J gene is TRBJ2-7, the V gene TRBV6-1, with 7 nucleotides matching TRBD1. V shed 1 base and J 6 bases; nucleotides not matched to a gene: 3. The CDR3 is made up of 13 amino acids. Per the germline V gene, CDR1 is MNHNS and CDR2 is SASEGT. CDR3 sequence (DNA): TGTGCCAGCAGTGAAGTAGCAGGGGGCGAGCAGTACTTC. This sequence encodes CASSEVAGGEQYF.

CDR3: CASENALDSTNEKLFF. CDR3 in DNA: TGTGCCAGCGAGAACGCTTTAGACAGTACCAATGAAAAACTGTTTTTT. The chain joins TRBV2 to TRBJ1-4; maybe TRBD1 (5 bases). Germline CDR1 and CDR2: SNHLY and FYNNEI. Trimming shortened V by 8 bases and J by 5 bases, and 21 bases separated the two germline ends. The CDR3 totals 16 residues.

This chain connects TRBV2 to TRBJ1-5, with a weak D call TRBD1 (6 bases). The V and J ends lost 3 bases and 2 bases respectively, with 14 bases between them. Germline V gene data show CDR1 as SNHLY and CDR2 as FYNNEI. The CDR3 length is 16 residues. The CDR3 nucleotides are TGTGCCAGCAGTGATGGGCAGGGGATTCGCAATCAGCCCCAGCATTTT. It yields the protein CASSDGQGIRNQPQHF.

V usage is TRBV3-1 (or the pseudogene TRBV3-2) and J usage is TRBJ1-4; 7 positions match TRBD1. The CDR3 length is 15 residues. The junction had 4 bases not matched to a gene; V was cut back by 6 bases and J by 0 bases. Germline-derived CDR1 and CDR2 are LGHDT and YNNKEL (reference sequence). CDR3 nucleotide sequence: TGTGCCAGCAGTGGAACAGGGGCAACTAATGAAAAACTGTTTTTT. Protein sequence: CASSGTGATNEKLFF.

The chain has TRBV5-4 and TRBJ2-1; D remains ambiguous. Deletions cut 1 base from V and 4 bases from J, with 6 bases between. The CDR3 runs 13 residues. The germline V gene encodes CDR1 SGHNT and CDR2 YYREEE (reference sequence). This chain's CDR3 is CASSLTEYNEQFF. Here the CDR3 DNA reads TGTGCCAGCAGCTTGACGGAATACAATGAGCAGTTCTTC.

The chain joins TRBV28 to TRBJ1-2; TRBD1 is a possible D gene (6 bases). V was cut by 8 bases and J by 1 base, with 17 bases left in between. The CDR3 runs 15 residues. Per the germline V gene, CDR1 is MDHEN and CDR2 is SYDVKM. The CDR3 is CASRSSGAINYGYTF. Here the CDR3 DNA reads TGTGCCAGCCGGAGCTCGGGGGCAATTAACTATGGCTACACCTTC.

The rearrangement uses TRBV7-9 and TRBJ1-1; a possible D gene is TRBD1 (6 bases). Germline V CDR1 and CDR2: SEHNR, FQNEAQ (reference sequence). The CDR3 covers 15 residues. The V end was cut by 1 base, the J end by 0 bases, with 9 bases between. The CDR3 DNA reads TGTGCCAGCAGCTTAGGGGGGGCCCTGAACACTGAAGCTTTCTTT. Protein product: CASSLGGALNTEAFF.

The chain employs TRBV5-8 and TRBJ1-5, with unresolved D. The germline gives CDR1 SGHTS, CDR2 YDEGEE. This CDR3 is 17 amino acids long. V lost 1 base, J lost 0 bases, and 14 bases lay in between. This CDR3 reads CASSLLHSTYSNQPQHF. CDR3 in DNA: TGTGCCAGCAGCTTGTTGCACTCCACCTATAGCAATCAGCCCCAGCATTTT. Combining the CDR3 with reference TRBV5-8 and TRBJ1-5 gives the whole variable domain EAGVTQSPTHLIKTRGQQATLRCSPISGHTSVYWYQQALGLGLQFLLWYDEGEERNRGNFPPRFSGRQFPNYSSELNVNALELEDSALYLCASSLLHSTYSNQPQHFGDGTRLSIL.

CDR3 sequence (DNA): TGTGCCAGCAGCCAAGAGGATAGGGGACTCAGGTATGGCTACACCTTC. Translated: CASSQEDRGLRYGYTF. The gene calls are TRBV3-1 (or the pseudogene TRBV3-2) and TRBJ1-2, with D possibly matching TRBD1 (5 bases). Germline CDR1 is LGHDT and CDR2 is YNNKEL (reference sequence). CDR3 length: 16 residues. V dropped 0 bases and J dropped 5 bases, with 16 bases sitting between them.

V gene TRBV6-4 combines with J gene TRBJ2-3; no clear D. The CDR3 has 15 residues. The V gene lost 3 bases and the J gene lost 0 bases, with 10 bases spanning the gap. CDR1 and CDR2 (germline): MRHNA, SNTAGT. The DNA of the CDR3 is TGTGCCAGCAGTGAAGGGCAGAGGAGCACAGATACGCAGTATTTT. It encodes CASSEGQRSTDTQYF.

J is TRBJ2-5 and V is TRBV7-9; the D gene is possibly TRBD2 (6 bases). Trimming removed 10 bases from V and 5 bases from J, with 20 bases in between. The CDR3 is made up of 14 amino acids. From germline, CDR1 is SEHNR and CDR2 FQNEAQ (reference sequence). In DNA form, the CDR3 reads TGTGCCATTACCTTATTAGCGGTTCGGGAGACCCAGTACTTC. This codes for CAITLLAVRETQYF.

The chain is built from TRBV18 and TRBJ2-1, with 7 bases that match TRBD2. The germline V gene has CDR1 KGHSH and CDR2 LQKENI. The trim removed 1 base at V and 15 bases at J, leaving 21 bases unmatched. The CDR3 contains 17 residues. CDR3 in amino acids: CASSPLSGKSDMGGWFF. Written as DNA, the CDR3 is TGTGCCAGCTCACCACTTTCAGGAAAATCCGACATGGGAGGGTGGTTCTTC.